What follows are 6 T cell receptor beta chains derived from one specimen sequenced in a study of blood T cells in healthy people across ages. Through a sample-barcoded 5' primer and a J-beta primer mix, a second PCR was run for about 7 to 12 cycles. Each CDR3 protein is one row after TCRdb ran MiXCR on the 5' RACE reads. Here the sample spans about 640,000 distinct CDR3 sequences, under 65% being singletons. Specimen: blood. The receptors shown here come from a man aged 55 to 70 in good health.

The CDR3, as DNA: TGTGCCAGCAGACGGGGAGATGGGCGAGACCGCACCGGGGAGCAGTACTTC. Its translation is CASRRGDGRDRTGEQYF. The chain links TRBV6-2 or TRBV6-3 to TRBJ2-7; maybe TRBD2 (5 bases). V was cut by 6 bases and J by 7 bases, with 28 bases left in between. Germline-derived CDR1 and CDR2 are MNHEY and SVGEGT. CDR3 length equals 17 residues.

The genes are TRBV7-8 and TRBJ2-1, with 8 nucleotides matching TRBD1. Germline V lookup: CDR1 SGHVS, CDR2 FQNEAQ. V trimming: 2 bases; J trimming: 8 bases; junction bases outside the gene matches: 8. CDR3 length: 15 amino acids. In nucleotides, the CDR3 is TGTGCCAGCAGCTTATCGACAGGGGATGGCGATGAGCAGTTCTTC. Its translation is CASSLSTGDGDEQFF.

The J gene is TRBJ2-6, the V gene TRBV9, with D possibly called TRBD1 or TRBD2 (5 bases each). The CDR3 loop spans 16 amino acids. V gave up 0 bases and J gave up 4 bases, with 11 bases separating them. CDR1 and CDR2 (germline): SGDLS, YYNGEE. The CDR3: CASSVVRGAGANVLTF. In DNA, the CDR3 is TGTGCCAGCAGCGTAGTAAGAGGGGCCGGGGCCAACGTCCTGACTTTC.

This chain links TRBV9 with TRBJ2-6; a weak D match, TRBD1 (6 bases). V dropped 3 bases and J dropped 0 bases, with 13 bases sitting between them. The CDR3 runs to 17 residues. The V gene's germline CDR1 is SGDLS and CDR2 YYNGEE. CDR3 nucleotide sequence: TGTGCCAGCAGCGGCGGACAGCCAGCCTCTGGGGCCAACGTCCTGACTTTC. Protein: CASSGGQPASGANVLTF. Full variable domain (remainder filled in from reference TRBV9 and TRBJ2-6): DSGVTQTPKHLITATGQRVTLRCSPRSGDLSVYWYQQSLDQGLQFLIQYYNGEERAKGNILERFSAQQFPDLHSELNLSSLELGDSALYFCASSGGQPASGANVLTFGAGSRLTVL.

This clonotype was detected only once. The V gene is TRBV10-3, the J gene TRBJ1-5, with unresolved D. This CDR3 is 12 amino acids long. CDR1 and CDR2 from the germline V gene are ENHRY and SYGVKD. Trimming pared 8 bases from V and 5 bases from J, leaving 10 bases between. As DNA, the CDR3 is TGTGCCATCGGCAATTCGGATCAGCCCCAGCATTTT. As protein: CAIGNSDQPQHF.

This clonotype was recorded only once. V and J are TRBV5-1 and TRBJ1-4; 7 nucleotides match TRBD1. This CDR3 contains 15 residues. V shed 4 bases and J 4 bases; nucleotides not matched to a gene: 7. Germline CDR1 and CDR2: SGHRS and YFSETQ. This CDR3 is CASSQRQGLNEKLFF. The CDR3 region has the DNA TGCGCCAGCAGCCAACGACAGGGACTTAATGAAAAACTGTTTTTT.